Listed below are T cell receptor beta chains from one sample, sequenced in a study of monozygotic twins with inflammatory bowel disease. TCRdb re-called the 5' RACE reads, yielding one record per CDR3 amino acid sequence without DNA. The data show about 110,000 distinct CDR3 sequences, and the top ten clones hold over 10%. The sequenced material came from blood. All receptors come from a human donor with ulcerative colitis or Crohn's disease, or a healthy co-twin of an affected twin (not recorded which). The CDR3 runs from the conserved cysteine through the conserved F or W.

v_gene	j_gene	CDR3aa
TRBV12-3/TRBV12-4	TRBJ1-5	CASSSTRAGDSQHF
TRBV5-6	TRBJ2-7	CASSARLVRSYEQYF
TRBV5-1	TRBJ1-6	CASSQEDSPLHF
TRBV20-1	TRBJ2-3	CSARPPSGSTDTQYF
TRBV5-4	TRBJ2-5	CASSPGTSGFSDQYF
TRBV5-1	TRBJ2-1	CATSGGSSYNEQFF
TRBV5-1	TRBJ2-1	CASEKQGINEQFF
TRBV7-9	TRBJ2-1	CASSLRVGNEQFF
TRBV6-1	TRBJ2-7	CASSELAQEKQYF
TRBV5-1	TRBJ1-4	CASSRFAGSNEKLFF
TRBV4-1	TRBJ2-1	CASSQDRMSSYNEQFF
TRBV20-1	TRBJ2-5	CSAPPPPSETQYF